This TCR beta chain was profiled in a study of regulatory T cells in long-lasting Graves disease. Study-wide results and limits: When disease was persistent, TRBV28, TRBJ1-2 and TRBJ2-5 were the favored segments.

This clonotype was found many times. The antigen is undetermined. With iRepertoire HTBI primers and Arm-PCR of CDR3 regions, TCR beta libraries were built. TCRdb recomputed calls from the multiplex PCR reads with MiXCR, one row per CDR3 protein. The sample lists roughly 510,000 distinct CDR3 sequences, 15% to 20% seen once, with around 11% in the top ten. Time point defined: newly diagnosed GD, antithyroid drugs for less than 3 months. Isolated PBMC RNA provided the starting material for the TCR library. Blood from the periphery, nine milliliters in all, was drawn into EDTA tubes. Between the trimmed V and J ends, which lost 3 bases and 3 bases, there was a span of 12 bases. CDR1 is DFQATT and CDR2 is SNEGSKA in the germline V gene (reference sequence). CDR3 length: 14 amino acids. The sample also formed part of further work on T cells in Graves' hyperthyroidism and ophthalmopathy. That source adds: These patients, aged 18 to 65, had recently diagnosed hyperthyroidism lasting under 2 months. In simple terms, a model built on 13 V-J features told ophthalmopathy apart from stable hyperthyroidism.

The TCR was taken from a man in his late teens or twenties with Graves disease. V gene TRBV20-1 combines with J gene TRBJ2-1; no firm D call. This specimen was peripheral blood mononuclear cells (PBMCs), taken at new diagnosis, from a patient treated with antithyroid drugs. The CDR3 loop reads CSARQQLNYNEQFF. The CDR3 DNA is TGCAGTGCTAGGCAACAGTTGAACTACAATGAGCAGTTCTTC.